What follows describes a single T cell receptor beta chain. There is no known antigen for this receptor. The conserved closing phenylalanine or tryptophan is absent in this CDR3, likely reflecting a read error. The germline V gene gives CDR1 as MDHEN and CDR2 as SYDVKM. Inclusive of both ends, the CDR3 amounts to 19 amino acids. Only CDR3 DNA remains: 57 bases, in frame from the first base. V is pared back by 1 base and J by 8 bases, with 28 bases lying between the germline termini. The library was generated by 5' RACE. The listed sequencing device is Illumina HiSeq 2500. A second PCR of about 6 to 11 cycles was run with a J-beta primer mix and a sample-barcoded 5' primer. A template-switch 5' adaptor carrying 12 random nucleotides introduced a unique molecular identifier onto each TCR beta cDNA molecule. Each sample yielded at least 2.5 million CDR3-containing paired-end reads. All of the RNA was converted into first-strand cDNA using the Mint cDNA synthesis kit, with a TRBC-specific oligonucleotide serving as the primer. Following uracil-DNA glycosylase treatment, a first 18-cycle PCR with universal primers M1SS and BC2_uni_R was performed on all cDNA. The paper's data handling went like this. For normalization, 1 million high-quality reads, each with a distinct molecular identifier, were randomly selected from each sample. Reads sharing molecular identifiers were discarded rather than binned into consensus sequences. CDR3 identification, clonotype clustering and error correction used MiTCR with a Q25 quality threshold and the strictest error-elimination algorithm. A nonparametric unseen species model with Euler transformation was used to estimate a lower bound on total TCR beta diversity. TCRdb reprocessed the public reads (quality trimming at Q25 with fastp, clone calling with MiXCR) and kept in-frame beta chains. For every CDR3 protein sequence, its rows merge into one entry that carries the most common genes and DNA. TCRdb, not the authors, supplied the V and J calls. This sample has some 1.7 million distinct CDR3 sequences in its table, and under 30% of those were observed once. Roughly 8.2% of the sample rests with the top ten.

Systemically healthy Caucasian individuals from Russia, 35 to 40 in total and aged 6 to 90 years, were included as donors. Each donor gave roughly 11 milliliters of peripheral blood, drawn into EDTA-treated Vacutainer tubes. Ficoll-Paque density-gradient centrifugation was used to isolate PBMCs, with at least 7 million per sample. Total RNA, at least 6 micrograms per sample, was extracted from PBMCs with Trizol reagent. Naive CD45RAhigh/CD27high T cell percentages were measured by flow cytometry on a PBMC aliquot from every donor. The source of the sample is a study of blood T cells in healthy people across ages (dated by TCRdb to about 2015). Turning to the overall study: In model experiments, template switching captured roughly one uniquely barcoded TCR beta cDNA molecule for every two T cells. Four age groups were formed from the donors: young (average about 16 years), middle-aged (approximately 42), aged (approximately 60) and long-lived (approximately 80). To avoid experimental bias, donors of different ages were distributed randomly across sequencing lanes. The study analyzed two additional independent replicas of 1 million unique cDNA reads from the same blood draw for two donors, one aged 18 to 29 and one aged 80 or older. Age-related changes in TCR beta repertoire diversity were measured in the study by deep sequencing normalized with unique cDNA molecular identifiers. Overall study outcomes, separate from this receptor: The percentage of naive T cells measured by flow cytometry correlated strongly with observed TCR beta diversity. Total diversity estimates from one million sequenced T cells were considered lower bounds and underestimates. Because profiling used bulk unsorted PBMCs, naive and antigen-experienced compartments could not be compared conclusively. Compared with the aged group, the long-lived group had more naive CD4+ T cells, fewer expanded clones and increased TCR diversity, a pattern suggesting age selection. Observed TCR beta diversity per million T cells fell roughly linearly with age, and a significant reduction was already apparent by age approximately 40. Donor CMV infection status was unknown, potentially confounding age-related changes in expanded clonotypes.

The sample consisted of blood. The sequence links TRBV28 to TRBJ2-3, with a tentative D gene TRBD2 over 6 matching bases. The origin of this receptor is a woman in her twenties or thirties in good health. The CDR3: CASSLYSDAGPASPGTQYL. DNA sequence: TGTGCCAGCAGTTTATACAGCGACGCGGGACCAGCGTCCCCAGGTACGCAGTATTTG.